In this sample, the clone carrying this T cell receptor beta chain turned up a few times. Its antigen remains unidentified. This specimen belongs to a study of blood T cells in healthy people across ages. Alongside a J-beta primer mix, a sample-barcoded 5' primer served in a second PCR lasting about 7 to 12 cycles. TCRdb redid the calling of the 5' RACE reads with MiXCR, one entry per CDR3 protein. This table holds fewer than 800,000 distinct CDR3 sequences, roughly 25% found once. Study-wide results and caveats: Per million T cells, the diversity of TCR beta decreased roughly linearly as age advanced.

The germline gives CDR1 SGHTA, CDR2 FQGNSA. This CDR3 is 13 amino acids long. The same sample was also studied in work on T cells of mothers and their children. Per that paper: A few healthy Caucasian mothers and their six children donated. Not a single persistent microchimeric T cell clone was detected.

The material sequenced was blood. The receptor's source is a boy aged 10-17 years in good health. The rearrangement uses TRBV7-2 and TRBJ2-5, with unresolved D. The DNA end is a closer match to TRBJ2-7, so the J assignment may be wrong. CDR3 region: CASSFQMTYEQYF. CDR3 nucleotides: TGTGCCAGCAGCTTCCAAATGACCTACGAGCAGTACTTC.